This T cell receptor (beta chain) is drawn from a study of T cell repertoires in cytomegalovirus infection. Across the study: Recently identified HLA-C-restricted CMV epitopes were used, and well-studied HLA-B-restricted CMV epitopes were used as well. From public TCR beta signatures came an indication of both CMV infection and matching HLA type. Study-level results: Summed frequency of public TCR beta families distinguished CMV carriers with the relevant HLA.

Trimming shortened V by 5 bases and J by 10 bases, and 15 bases separated the two germline ends. The CDR3 totals 13 residues. The germline CDR1 and CDR2 sequences are MNHEY and SMNVEV (reference sequence). The count of this clonotype is one. Its antigen is unknown. TCRdb passed the reads through MiXCR, listing each CDR3 protein once. This table holds fewer than 1,000,000 distinct CDR3 sequences, less than 40% found once. The J gene is TRBJ2-1, the V gene TRBV27, with D perhaps TRBD1 (5 bases). Material: cultured CD8+ T cells from PBMCs, obtained from culture after CMV antigen stimulation. The clonotype comes from a human donor in good health (CMV status not recorded). Some clones in this sample may be carry-over from other donors' samples. DNA for the CDR3: TGTGCCAGCAGTACCTACAGTGCAGGGGAGCAGTTCTTC. This translates into CASSTYSAGEQFF.